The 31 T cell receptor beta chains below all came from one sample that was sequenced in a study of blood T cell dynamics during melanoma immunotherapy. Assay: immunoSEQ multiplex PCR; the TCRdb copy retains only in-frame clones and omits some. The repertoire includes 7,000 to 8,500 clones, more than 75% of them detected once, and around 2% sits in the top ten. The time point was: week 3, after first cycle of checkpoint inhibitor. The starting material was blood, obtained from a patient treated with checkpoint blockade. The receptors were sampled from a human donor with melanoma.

CDR3 DNA: TGTGCCAGCAGCTCCTCAGGGGAGGGACAGCCCCAGCATTTT. Protein product: CASSSSGEGQPQHF. The rearrangement uses TRBV7-2 and TRBJ1-5; TRBD1 is a possible D gene (6 bases). Per germline, CDR1 SGHTA and CDR2 FQGNSA. Trimming removed 4 bases from V and 7 bases from J, with 14 bases in between. This CDR3 spans 14 amino acids.

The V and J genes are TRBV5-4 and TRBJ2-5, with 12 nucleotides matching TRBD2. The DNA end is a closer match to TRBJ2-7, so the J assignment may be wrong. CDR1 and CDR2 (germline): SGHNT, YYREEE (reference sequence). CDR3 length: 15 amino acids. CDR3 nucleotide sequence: TGTGCCAGCAGCCTGCTGACTAGCGGGGGTAACGAGCAGTACTTC. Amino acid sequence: CASSLLTSGGNEQYF.

The CDR3 DNA is TGTGCCAGCAGTTTTGGGGCCGAAGCTTTCTTT. Its protein is CASSFGAEAFF. The chain couples TRBV27 to TRBJ1-1; a weak D match, TRBD1 (5 bases). The ends were cut back, 3 bases at V and 8 bases at J, with 7 bases in the middle. In germline, CDR1 is MNHEY, CDR2 SMNVEV (reference sequence). This CDR3 contains 11 residues.

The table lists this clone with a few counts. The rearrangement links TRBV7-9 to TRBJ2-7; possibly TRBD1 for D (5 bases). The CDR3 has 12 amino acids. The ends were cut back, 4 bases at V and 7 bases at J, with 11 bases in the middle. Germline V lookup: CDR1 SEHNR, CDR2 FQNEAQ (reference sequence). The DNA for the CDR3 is TGTGCCAGCAGCTCGGCAGGGCAAGAGCAGTACTTC. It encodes CASSSAGQEQYF.

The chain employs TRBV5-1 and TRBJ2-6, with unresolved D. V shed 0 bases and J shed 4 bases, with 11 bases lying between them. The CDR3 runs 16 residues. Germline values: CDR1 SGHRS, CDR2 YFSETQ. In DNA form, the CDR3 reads TGCGCCAGCAGCTTGGTGGGGTCGACGGGGGCCAACGTCCTGACTTTC. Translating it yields CASSLVGSTGANVLTF.

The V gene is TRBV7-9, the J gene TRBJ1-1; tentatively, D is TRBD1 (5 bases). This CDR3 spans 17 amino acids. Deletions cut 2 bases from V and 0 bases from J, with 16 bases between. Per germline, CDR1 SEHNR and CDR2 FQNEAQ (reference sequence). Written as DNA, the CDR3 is TGTGCCAGCAGCTTACCTCCCGGCTGGGGGATGAACACTGAAGCTTTCTTT. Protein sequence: CASSLPPGWGMNTEAFF.

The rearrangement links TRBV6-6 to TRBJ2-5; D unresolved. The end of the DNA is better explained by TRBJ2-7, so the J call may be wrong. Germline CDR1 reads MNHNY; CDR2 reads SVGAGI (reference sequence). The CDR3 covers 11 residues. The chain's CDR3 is CASSTAYEQYF. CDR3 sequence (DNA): TGTGCCAGCAGTACAGCTTACGAGCAGTACTTC.

The DNA for the CDR3 is TGTGCCAGTAGTAGCTACGAAGCTTTCTTT. This encodes CASSSYEAFF. V usage is TRBV19 and J usage is TRBJ1-1; no clear D gene. This CDR3 is built from 10 residues. The germline V and J ends were trimmed by 4 bases and 8 bases, with 5 bases remaining between them. Germline values: CDR1 LNHDA, CDR2 SQIVND (reference sequence).

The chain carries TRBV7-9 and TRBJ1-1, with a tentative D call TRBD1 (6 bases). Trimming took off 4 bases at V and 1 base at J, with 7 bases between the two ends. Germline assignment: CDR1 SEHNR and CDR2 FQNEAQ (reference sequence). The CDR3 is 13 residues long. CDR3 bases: TGTGCCAGCAGCTCACAGGGGAACACTGAAGCTTTCTTT. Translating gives CASSSQGNTEAFF.

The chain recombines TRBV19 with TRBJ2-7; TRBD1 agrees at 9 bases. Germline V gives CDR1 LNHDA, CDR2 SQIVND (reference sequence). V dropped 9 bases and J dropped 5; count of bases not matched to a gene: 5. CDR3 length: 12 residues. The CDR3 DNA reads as TGTGCCAGCGGACAGGGGAGGGACGAGCAGTACTTC. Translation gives CASGQGRDEQYF.

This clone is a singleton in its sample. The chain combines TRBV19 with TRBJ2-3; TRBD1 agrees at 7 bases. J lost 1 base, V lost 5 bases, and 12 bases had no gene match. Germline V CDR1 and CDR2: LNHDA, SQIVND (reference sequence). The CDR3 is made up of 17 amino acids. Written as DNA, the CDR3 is TGTGCCAGTAGTCCGACCAATCTAGACAGGGGCACAGATACGCAGTATTTT. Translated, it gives CASSPTNLDRGTDTQYF.

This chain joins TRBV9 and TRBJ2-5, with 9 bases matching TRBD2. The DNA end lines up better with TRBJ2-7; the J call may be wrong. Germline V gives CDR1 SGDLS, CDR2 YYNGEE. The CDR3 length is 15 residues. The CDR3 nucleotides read TGTGCCAGCAGCGTCAGCGGGGGGCCCGCCTACGAGCAGTACTTC. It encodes CASSVSGGPAYEQYF.

The CDR3 bases are TGCGCCAGCAGCCAATCCCCGGGACTAGCGGGGGGCGAGCAGTACTTC. It is translated as CASSQSPGLAGGEQYF. This chain joins TRBV4-1 and TRBJ2-7; 15 bases fit TRBD2. In germline, CDR1 is MGHRA, CDR2 YSYEKL. The CDR3 totals 16 residues. J was trimmed by 6 bases and V by 2 bases; bases with no gene match: 5.

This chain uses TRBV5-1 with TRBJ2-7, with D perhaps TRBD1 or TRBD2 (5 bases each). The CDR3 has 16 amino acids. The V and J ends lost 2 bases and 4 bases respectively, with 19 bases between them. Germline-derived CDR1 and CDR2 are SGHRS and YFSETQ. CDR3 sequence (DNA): TGCGCCAGCAGCTTTGGTAGGGTTGGGGGACCGTACGAGCAGTACTTC. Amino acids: CASSFGRVGGPYEQYF.

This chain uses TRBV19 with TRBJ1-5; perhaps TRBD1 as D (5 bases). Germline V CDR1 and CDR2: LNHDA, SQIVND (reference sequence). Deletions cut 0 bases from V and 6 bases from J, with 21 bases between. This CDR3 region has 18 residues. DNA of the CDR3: TGTGCCAGTAGTATAGATTCAGGGAACAGAGCCCTAGGTCAGCCCCAGCATTTT. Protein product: CASSIDSGNRALGQPQHF.

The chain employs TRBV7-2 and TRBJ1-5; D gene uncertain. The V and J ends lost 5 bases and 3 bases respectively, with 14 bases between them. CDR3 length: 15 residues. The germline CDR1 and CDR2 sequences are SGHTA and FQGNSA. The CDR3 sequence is CASSPGPSPNQPQHF. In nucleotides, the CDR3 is TGTGCCAGCAGCCCGGGTCCCAGCCCCAATCAGCCCCAGCATTTT. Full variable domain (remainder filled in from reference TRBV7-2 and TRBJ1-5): GAGVSQSPSNKVTEKGKDVELRCDPISGHTALYWYRQSLGQGLEFLIYFQGNSAPDKSGLPSDRFSAERTGGSVSTLTIQRTQQEDSAVYLCASSPGPSPNQPQHFGDGTRLSIL.

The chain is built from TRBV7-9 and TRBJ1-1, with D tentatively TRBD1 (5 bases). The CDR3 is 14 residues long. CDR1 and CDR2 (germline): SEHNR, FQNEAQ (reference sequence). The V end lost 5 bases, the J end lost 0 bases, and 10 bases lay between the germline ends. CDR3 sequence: CASSDQTVNTEAFF. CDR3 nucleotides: TGTGCCAGCAGCGACCAGACAGTGAACACTGAAGCTTTCTTT.

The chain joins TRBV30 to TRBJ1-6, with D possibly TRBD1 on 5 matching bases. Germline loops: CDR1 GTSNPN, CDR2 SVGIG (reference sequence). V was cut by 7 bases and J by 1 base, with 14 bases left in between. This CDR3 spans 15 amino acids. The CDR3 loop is CASPSRDSYNSPLHF. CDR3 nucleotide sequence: TGTGCCTCACCTAGCAGGGATTCCTATAATTCACCCCTCCACTTT.

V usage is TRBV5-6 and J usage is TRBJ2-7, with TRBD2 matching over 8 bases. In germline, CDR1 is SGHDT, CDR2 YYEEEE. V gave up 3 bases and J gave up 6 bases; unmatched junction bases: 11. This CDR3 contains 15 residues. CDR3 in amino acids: CASSSVGGGLLEQYF. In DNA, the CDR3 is TGTGCCAGCAGCTCGGTGGGCGGGGGGTTGCTCGAGCAGTACTTC.

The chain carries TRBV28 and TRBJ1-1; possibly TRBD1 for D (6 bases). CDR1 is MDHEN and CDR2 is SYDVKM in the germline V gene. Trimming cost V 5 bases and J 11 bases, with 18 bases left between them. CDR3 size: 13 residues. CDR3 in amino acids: CASSNNRVKGAFF. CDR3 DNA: TGTGCCAGCAGTAACAACAGGGTTAAAGGGGCTTTCTTT.

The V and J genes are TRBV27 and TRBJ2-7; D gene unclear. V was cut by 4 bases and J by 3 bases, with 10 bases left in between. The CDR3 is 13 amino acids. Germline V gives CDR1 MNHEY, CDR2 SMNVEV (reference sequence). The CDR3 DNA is TGTGCCAGCAGTTACGACCCCTACTACGAGCAGTACTTC. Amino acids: CASSYDPYYEQYF.

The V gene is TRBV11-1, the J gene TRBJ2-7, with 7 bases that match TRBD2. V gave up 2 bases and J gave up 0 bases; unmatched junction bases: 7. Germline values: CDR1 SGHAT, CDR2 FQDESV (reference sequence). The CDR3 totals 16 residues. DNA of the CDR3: TGTGCCAGCAGCTTAATTGCGGGGGTGAGCTCCTACGAGCAGTACTTC. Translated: CASSLIAGVSSYEQYF.

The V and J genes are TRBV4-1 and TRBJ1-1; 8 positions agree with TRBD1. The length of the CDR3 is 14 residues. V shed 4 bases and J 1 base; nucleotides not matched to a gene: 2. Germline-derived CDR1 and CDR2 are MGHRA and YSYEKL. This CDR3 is CASSPGQGNTEAFF. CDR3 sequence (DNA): TGCGCCAGCAGCCCAGGACAGGGGAACACTGAAGCTTTCTTT.

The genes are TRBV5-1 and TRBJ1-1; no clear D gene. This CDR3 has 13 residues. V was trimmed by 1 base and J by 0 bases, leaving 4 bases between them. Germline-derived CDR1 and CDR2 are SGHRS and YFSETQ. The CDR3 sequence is CASSLNMNTEAFF. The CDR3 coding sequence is TGCGCCAGCAGCTTGAATATGAACACTGAAGCTTTCTTT.

The CDR3 loop is CASSYDSVYGYTF. In DNA, the CDR3 is TGTGCCAGCAGTTACGACAGCGTGTATGGCTACACCTTC. The chain has TRBV6-5 and TRBJ1-2; possibly TRBD1 for D (5 bases). The CDR3 loop spans 13 amino acids. Germline V lookup: CDR1 MNHEY, CDR2 SVGAGI. Trimming took off 2 bases at V and 5 bases at J, with 9 bases between the two ends.

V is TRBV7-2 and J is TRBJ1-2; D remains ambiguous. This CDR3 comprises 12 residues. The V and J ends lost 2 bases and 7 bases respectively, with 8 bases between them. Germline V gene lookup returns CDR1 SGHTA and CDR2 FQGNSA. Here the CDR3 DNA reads TGTGCCAGCAGCTTACCGGGAATTGGCTACACCTTC. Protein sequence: CASSLPGIGYTF.

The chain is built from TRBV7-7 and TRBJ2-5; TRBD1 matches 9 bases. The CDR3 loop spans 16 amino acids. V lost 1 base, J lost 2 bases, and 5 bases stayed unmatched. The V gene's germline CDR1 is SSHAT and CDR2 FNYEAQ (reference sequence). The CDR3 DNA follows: TGTGCCAGCAGCTTAGGGGACAGGGCCCGACAAGAGACCCAGTACTTC. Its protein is CASSLGDRARQETQYF.

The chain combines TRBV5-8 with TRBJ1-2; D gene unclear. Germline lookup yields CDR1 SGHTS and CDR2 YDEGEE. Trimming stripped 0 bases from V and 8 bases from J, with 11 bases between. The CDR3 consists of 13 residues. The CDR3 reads CASSLDGRYGYTF. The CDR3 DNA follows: TGTGCCAGCAGCTTGGACGGACGCTACGGCTACACCTTC.

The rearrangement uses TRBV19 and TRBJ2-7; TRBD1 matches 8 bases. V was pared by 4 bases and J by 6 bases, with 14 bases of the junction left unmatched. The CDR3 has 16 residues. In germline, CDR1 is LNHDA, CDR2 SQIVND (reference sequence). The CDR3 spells CASSTSNRDRNGEQYF. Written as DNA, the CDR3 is TGTGCCAGTAGTACCTCTAACCGGGACAGGAATGGCGAGCAGTACTTC.

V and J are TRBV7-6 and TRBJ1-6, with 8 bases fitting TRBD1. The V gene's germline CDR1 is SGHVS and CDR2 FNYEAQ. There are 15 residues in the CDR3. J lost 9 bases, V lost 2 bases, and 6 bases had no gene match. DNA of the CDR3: TGTGCCAGCAGCTTATCGCCAGGGGGCGTTTCACCCCTCCACTTT. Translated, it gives CASSLSPGGVSPLHF.

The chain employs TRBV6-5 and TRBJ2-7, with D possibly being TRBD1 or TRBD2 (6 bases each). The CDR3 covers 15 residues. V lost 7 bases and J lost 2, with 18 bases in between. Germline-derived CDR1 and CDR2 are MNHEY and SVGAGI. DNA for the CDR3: TGTGCCAGCATGGGTCTCAGGGGACTTGCCTACGAGCAGTACTTC. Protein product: CASMGLRGLAYEQYF.